The 8 T cell receptor beta chains given below trace back to one sample, sequenced in a study of T cell responses to AZD1222 COVID-19 vaccine. Measured with immunoSEQ multiplex PCR; TCRdb has only the in-frame clones, and not every one. The sample has around 100,000 clones; approximately 89% are singletons. Material: peripheral blood, obtained 28 days after the second AZD1222 dose. These receptors were obtained from an adult who received the AZD1222 COVID-19 vaccine.

V is TRBV19 and J is TRBJ2-1, with D possibly matching TRBD2 (6 bases). Trimming removed 5 bases from V and 5 bases from J, with 19 bases in between. The CDR3 covers 16 residues. The V gene's germline CDR1 is LNHDA and CDR2 SQIVND (reference sequence). The CDR3 DNA sequence: TGTGCCAGTAGTGCTCTATGGCGGGGCGATCACAATGAGCAGTTCTTC. As protein: CASSALWRGDHNEQFF.

The chain recombines TRBV18 with TRBJ1-2; D perhaps matches TRBD1 (5 bases). Germline CDR1 and CDR2: KGHSH and LQKENI. The CDR3 runs to 14 residues. Trimming cost V 2 bases and J 4 bases, with 11 bases left between them. CDR3 coding DNA: TGTGCCAGCTCACCAGGGACGGAATTCTATGGCTACACCTTC. Protein product: CASSPGTEFYGYTF. The whole variable domain, filled in from reference TRBV18 and TRBJ1-2, reads NAGVMQNPRHLVRRRGQEARLRCSPMKGHSHVYWYRQLPEEGLKFMVYLQKENIIDESGMPKERFSAEFPKEGPSILRIQQVVRGDSAAYFCASSPGTEFYGYTFGSGTRLTVV.

The gene calls are TRBV5-4 and TRBJ2-6; D is possibly TRBD2 (5 bases). The CDR3 loop spans 15 amino acids. Germline lookup yields CDR1 SGHNT and CDR2 YYREEE (reference sequence). The V end lost 2 bases, the J end lost 4 bases, and 10 bases lay between the germline ends. In DNA, the CDR3 is TGTGCCAGCAGCTTTAGAGGGAGCGGGGCCAACGTCCTGACTTTC. Amino acid sequence: CASSFRGSGANVLTF.

The V call is TRBV18, the J call TRBJ2-3; TRBD2 matches 9 bases. The length of the CDR3 is 16 residues. V dropped 3 bases and J dropped 1; count of bases not matched to a gene: 5. Germline CDR1 reads KGHSH; CDR2 reads LQKENI. The CDR3 bases are TGTGCCAGCTCACCCTCACTAGCGGGCGGCACAGATACGCAGTATTTT. This translates into CASSPSLAGGTDTQYF. Full variable domain (remainder filled in from reference TRBV18 and TRBJ2-3): NAGVMQNPRHLVRRRGQEARLRCSPMKGHSHVYWYRQLPEEGLKFMVYLQKENIIDESGMPKERFSAEFPKEGPSILRIQQVVRGDSAAYFCASSPSLAGGTDTQYFGPGTRLTVL.

The chain combines TRBV30 with TRBJ1-2; 11 positions match TRBD1. This CDR3 is built from 14 residues. Per germline, CDR1 GTSNPN and CDR2 SVGIG (reference sequence). The J segment lost 5 bases and the V segment lost 3 bases, leaving 5 bases of the junction unmatched. CDR3 region: CAWRGQGDRYGYTF. The CDR3 bases are TGTGCCTGGAGGGGACAGGGGGATCGGTATGGCTACACCTTC.

The chain employs TRBV11-2 and TRBJ2-7, with D perhaps given as TRBD1 or TRBD2 (7 bases each). In germline, CDR1 is SGHAT, CDR2 FQNNGV. This CDR3 spans 15 amino acids. V was clipped by 1 base and J by 4 bases, with 14 bases between them. CDR3 nucleotides: TGTGCCAGCAGCTTAGGGGCAGGGGGAGGGTACGAGCAGTACTTC. Its protein is CASSLGAGGGYEQYF.

V usage is TRBV19 and J usage is TRBJ2-7, with D possibly TRBD2 on 7 matching bases. CDR1 is LNHDA and CDR2 is SQIVND in the germline V gene (reference sequence). This CDR3 is built from 14 residues. Trimming cost V 6 bases and J 2 bases, with 14 bases left between them. CDR3 protein: CASRGQGRAYEQYF. CDR3 bases: TGTGCCAGTAGGGGTCAGGGGAGGGCCTACGAGCAGTACTTC.

This clone was detected only once. The V gene is TRBV28, the J gene TRBJ1-5; tentatively, D is TRBD1 (6 bases). This CDR3 is 12 amino acids long. Trimming removed 10 bases from V and 6 bases from J, with 13 bases in between. In germline, CDR1 is MDHEN, CDR2 SYDVKM. CDR3 in DNA: TGTGCCAATTCAGGGGTTGGTCAGCCCCAGCATTTT. Protein sequence: CANSGVGQPQHF.